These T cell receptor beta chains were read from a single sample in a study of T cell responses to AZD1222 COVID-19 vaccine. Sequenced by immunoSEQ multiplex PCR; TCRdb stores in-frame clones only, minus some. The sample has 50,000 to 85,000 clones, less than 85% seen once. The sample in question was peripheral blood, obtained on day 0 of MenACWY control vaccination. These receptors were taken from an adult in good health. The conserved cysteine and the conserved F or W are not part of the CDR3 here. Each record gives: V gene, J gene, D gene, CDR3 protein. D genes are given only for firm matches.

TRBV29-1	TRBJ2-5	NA	SVETLRSETQY
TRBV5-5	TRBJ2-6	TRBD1	ASSLHPTGSFGANVLT
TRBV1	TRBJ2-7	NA	TSSQPPLSSYEQY
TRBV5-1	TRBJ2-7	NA	ASSLVGGGGTQYEQY
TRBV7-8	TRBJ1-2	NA	ASSLEPLTRDPYGYT
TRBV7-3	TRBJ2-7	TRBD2	ASSISGGPYEQY
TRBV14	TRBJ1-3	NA	ASSQDLSGNTIY
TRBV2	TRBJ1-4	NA	ASSAGALLATNEKLF
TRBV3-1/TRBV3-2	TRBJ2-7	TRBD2	ASSQDGSGSHGYEQY
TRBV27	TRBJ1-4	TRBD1	ASAPAGGRGFYEKLF
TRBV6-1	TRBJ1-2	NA	ASSEGGRSKYGYT
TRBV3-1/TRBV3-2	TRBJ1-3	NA	ASSQRGFAGNTIY
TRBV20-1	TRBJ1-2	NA	SAQSNYGYT
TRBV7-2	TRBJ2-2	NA	ASSLASFGELF
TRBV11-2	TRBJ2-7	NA	ASSSLTSPYEQY
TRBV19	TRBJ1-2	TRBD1	ASSIGQANWEGYT
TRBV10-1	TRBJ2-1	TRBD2	ASSESSTAGYNEQF
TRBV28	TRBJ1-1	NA	ASSSGGMLNTEAF
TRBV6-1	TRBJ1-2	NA	ASSEVGQPRNYGYT
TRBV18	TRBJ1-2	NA	ASSPRQSDGYT
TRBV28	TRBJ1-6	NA	ASSTQLVSPLH
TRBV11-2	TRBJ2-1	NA	ASSLGDNEQF
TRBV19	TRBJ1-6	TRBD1	ATGQGFSPLH
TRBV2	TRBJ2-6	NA	ASSRGSGANVLT
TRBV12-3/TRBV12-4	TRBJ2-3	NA	ASRKADTQY
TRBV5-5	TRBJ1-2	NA	ASSLGPRGPANYGYT
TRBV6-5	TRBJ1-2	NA	ASSPSRANYGYT
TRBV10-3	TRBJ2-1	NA	AISVKGISYNEQF
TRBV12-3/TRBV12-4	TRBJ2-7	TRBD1	ASSLWDSGEQY
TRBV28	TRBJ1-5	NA	ASSLYAGSGGNQPQH
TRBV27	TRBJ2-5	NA	ASSFTGVGETQY